The 25 T cell receptor beta chains in this list originate from one sample, sequenced in a study of shared clonotypes between healthy human individuals. The method was immunoSEQ multiplex PCR; TCRdb's version includes in-frame clones alone and lacks a portion of them. The data contain around 480,000 clones, about 75% of them singletons. The sample was PBMCs. The receptors shown here come from a woman aged 40 to 49 in good health. Some clones in this sample may be carry-over from other donors' samples.

The CDR3 nucleotides are TGTGCCAGCAGCCGGGACCAATCCTACGAGCAGTACTTC. It yields the protein CASSRDQSYEQYF. This chain joins TRBV5-5 and TRBJ2-7; D possibly matches TRBD1 or TRBD2 (5 bases each). The CDR3 has 13 amino acids. Per the germline V gene, CDR1 is SGHKS and CDR2 is YYEKEE (reference sequence). V lost 4 bases and J 1 base, leaving 9 bases between the germline ends.

This clone has more than one count but fewer than ten. This sequence joins TRBV11-3 and TRBJ2-5; 14 bases agree with TRBD2. Unmatched junction bases numbered 11, after V lost 3 bases and J lost 5 bases. The CDR3 has 18 residues. Germline values: CDR1 SGHNT, CDR2 YENEEA. The CDR3 DNA is TGTGCCAGCAGCTTTGGCACCGGGACTAGCGGGAGAAGGGAGACCCAGTACTTC. Encoded protein: CASSFGTGTSGRRETQYF.

This clone was seen ten or more times. V usage is TRBV7-3 and J usage is TRBJ2-1, with TRBD2 matching 7 bases. V trimming: 4 bases; J trimming: 1 base; junction bases outside the gene matches: 1. CDR3 length equals 14 residues. Germline CDR1 SGHTA, CDR2 FQGTGA. The CDR3 protein is CASSSSGSYNEQFF. DNA of the CDR3: TGTGCCAGCAGCTCTAGCGGATCCTACAATGAGCAGTTCTTC.

The rearrangement links TRBV12-5 to TRBJ2-1; possibly TRBD1 or TRBD2 for D (5 bases each). Germline CDR1 and CDR2: LGHNT and FRNRAP. The V end was cut by 1 base, the J end by 9 bases, with 10 bases between. The CDR3 covers 13 residues. This chain's CDR3 is CASGLGGNSEQFF. CDR3 nucleotides: TGTGCTAGTGGTTTGGGGGGGAATAGTGAGCAGTTCTTC.

This chain links TRBV28 with TRBJ1-2; 7 positions agree with TRBD1. CDR1 is MDHEN, CDR2 SYDVKM, per germline. The CDR3 runs to 15 residues. Losses at the gene ends were 4 bases for V and 7 bases for J; bases not matched to a gene: 12. The CDR3 nucleotides read TGTGCCAGCAGTTCCCCTACGCAGGGGGTGAGTGGCTACACCTTC. Protein product: CASSSPTQGVSGYTF.

CDR3 sequence: CASSTGTGERFYEQYF. CDR3 coding DNA: TGTGCCAGCTCAACCGGGACAGGGGAACGTTTTTACGAGCAGTACTTC. The chain is built from TRBV18 and TRBJ2-7, with 10 bases that match TRBD1. CDR1 KGHSH and CDR2 LQKENI come from the germline V gene. The CDR3 extends over 16 amino acids. With 5 bases clipped from V and 4 bases from J, the junction kept 11 bases outside the gene matches.

The genes are TRBV28 and TRBJ2-7; maybe TRBD1 (6 bases). CDR1 and CDR2 from the germline V gene are MDHEN and SYDVKM. Trimming left V 5 bases short and J 10 bases short, with 21 bases between. The CDR3 consists of 14 residues. CDR3 in amino acids: CASSPYREFSPQYF. In nucleotides, the CDR3 is TGTGCCAGCAGTCCCTACAGGGAATTCTCGCCACAGTACTTC.

The chain carries TRBV2 and TRBJ1-4; weak D call: TRBD1 (5 bases). V was clipped by 5 bases and J by 0 bases, with 7 bases between them. The CDR3 has 14 amino acids. Germline values: CDR1 SNHLY, CDR2 FYNNEI. CDR3 nucleotide sequence: TGTGCCAGCAGTTACAGGACAACTAATGAAAAACTGTTTTTT. Its translation: CASSYRTTNEKLFF.

The genes are TRBV30 and TRBJ2-2; 12 nucleotides match TRBD2. Looked up from germline, CDR1 is GTSNPN and CDR2 is SVGIG (reference sequence). This CDR3 comprises 16 residues. J gave up 6 bases and V 7 bases, and 12 bases lay outside the gene matches. DNA for the CDR3: TGTGCCTCTAAACCCCGACTAGCGGGAGAAGCCGGGGAGCTGTTTTTT. Amino acids: CASKPRLAGEAGELFF. The full variable domain, with the rest looked up from reference TRBV30 and TRBJ2-2, is SQTIHQWPATLVQPVGSPLSLECTVEGTSNPNLYWYRQAAGRGLQLLFYSVGIGQISSEVPQNLSASRPQDRQFILSSKKLLLSDSGFYLCASKPRLAGEAGELFFGEGSRLTVL.

The rearrangement links TRBV4-1 to TRBJ2-2; no clear D. The germline V gene has CDR1 MGHRA and CDR2 YSYEKL. The ends were cut back, 0 bases at V and 0 bases at J, with 8 bases in the middle. This CDR3 has 16 amino acids. CDR3 bases: TGCGCCAGCAGCCAAGATCAAGCGACGAACACCGGGGAGCTGTTTTTT. It encodes CASSQDQATNTGELFF.

The rearrangement links TRBV28 to TRBJ1-3; tentative D call: TRBD1 (5 bases). The CDR3 consists of 15 residues. Trimming removed 5 bases from V and 3 bases from J, with 14 bases in between. CDR1 MDHEN and CDR2 SYDVKM come from the germline V gene. This chain's CDR3 is CASSPTGVGGNTIYF. The CDR3 coding sequence is TGTGCCAGCAGTCCAACAGGCGTCGGTGGAAACACCATATATTTT.

The rearrangement uses TRBV5-1 and TRBJ2-1, with D possibly matching TRBD2 (6 bases). This CDR3 region has 13 residues. Trimming removed 5 bases from V and 3 bases from J, with 9 bases in between. Germline CDR1 SGHRS, CDR2 YFSETQ. CDR3 region: CASRPGGYNEQFF. The CDR3, as DNA: TGCGCCAGCAGGCCCGGGGGCTACAATGAGCAGTTCTTC.

The rearrangement joins TRBV9 to TRBJ1-2; D call uncertain. The CDR3 is 16 residues long. In germline, CDR1 is SGDLS, CDR2 YYNGEE. The V end lost 2 bases, the J end lost 4 bases, and 18 bases lay between the germline ends. The CDR3: CASSVLPRGGSYGYTF. The CDR3 bases are TGTGCCAGCAGCGTCCTACCTCGGGGAGGCAGCTATGGCTACACCTTC.

CDR3 DNA sequence: TGTGCCAGCAGCCCCGGTCTAGGGACTAGCGTAATCGATATAGTCAATGAGCAGTTCTTC. Residues: CASSPGLGTSVIDIVNEQFF. The V gene is TRBV9, the J gene TRBJ2-1, with TRBD2 matching 10 bases. V trimming: 4 bases; J trimming: 6 bases; junction bases outside the gene matches: 22. The germline V gene encodes CDR1 SGDLS and CDR2 YYNGEE. CDR3 size: 20 residues.

V and J are TRBV7-9 and TRBJ2-7; 11 bases are a match to TRBD2. The CDR3 contains 14 residues. Trimming took 1 base from V and 9 from J; bases not matched to a gene: 5. Germline CDR1 is SEHNR and CDR2 is FQNEAQ (reference sequence). The chain's CDR3 is CASSLVLAGESQYF. CDR3 nucleotides: TGTGCCAGCAGCTTAGTACTAGCGGGAGAATCGCAGTACTTC.

The V call is TRBV6-1, the J call TRBJ1-1, with TRBD1 matching 8 bases. The CDR3 consists of 13 residues. Unmatched junction bases numbered 6, after V lost 6 bases and J lost 6 bases. Germline CDR1 MNHNS, CDR2 SASEGT. CDR3 region: CASSGQGLAEAFF. The CDR3 DNA reads as TGTGCCAGCAGCGGACAGGGTTTAGCTGAAGCTTTCTTT.

This clone was seen more than once but under ten times. The genes are TRBV29-1 and TRBJ2-1, with 10 nucleotides matching TRBD2. Losses at the gene ends were 7 bases for V and 5 bases for J; bases not matched to a gene: 14. The CDR3 totals 16 residues. Per germline, CDR1 SQVTM and CDR2 ANQGSEA. In nucleotides, the CDR3 is TGCAGCGCCCGAGGCCCGACTAGCGGGTTCAACAATGAGCAGTTCTTC. Translated: CSARGPTSGFNNEQFF.

The rearrangement uses TRBV19 and TRBJ2-1; TRBD2 aligns across 10 bases. Germline values: CDR1 LNHDA, CDR2 SQIVND (reference sequence). The ends lost 3 bases at V and 9 bases at J; junction bases unmatched: 11. CDR3 length: 16 residues. As DNA, the CDR3 is TGTGCCAGTAGTATTCGTCCTAGCGGGAGCCGAGGTGAGCAGTTCTTC. This gives the protein CASSIRPSGSRGEQFF.

The rearrangement links TRBV6-1 to TRBJ1-1; 8 positions agree with TRBD1. The length of the CDR3 is 15 residues. Germline CDR1 MNHNS, CDR2 SASEGT. After removal of 3 bases from V and 6 bases from J, the junction contained 9 bases not matched to a gene. The CDR3 is CASSESQGAWAEAFF. In DNA form, the CDR3 reads TGTGCCAGCAGTGAGTCCCAGGGGGCATGGGCTGAAGCTTTCTTT.

V usage is TRBV19 and J usage is TRBJ2-2, with TRBD1 matching over 7 bases. This CDR3 is built from 13 residues. Per the germline V gene, CDR1 is LNHDA and CDR2 is SQIVND (reference sequence). V lost 5 bases and J lost 6; bases outside the gene matches: 3. This chain's CDR3 is CASSSTGPGELFF. CDR3 bases: TGTGCCAGTAGTTCGACAGGGCCCGGGGAGCTGTTTTTT.

The gene calls are TRBV6-5 and TRBJ1-2; 9 bases align to TRBD1. CDR1 and CDR2 from the germline V gene are MNHEY and SVGAGI. Unmatched junction bases numbered 9, after V lost 6 bases and J lost 4 bases. This CDR3 has 15 residues. CDR3 residues: CASRAGQGGGYGYTF. As DNA, the CDR3 is TGTGCCAGCAGAGCGGGACAGGGAGGTGGCTATGGCTACACCTTC.

The sample holds a few counts of this clone. The V and J genes are TRBV20-1 and TRBJ2-7, with D perhaps TRBD2 (6 bases). Germline V gene lookup returns CDR1 DFQATT and CDR2 SNEGSKA (reference sequence). The CDR3 spans 11 residues. In DNA form, the CDR3 reads TGCGCCGCGGGGATCAACTACGAGCAGTACTTC. This sequence encodes CAAGINYEQYF.

The rearrangement links TRBV27 to TRBJ2-2; 10 bases match TRBD2. Germline V CDR1 and CDR2: MNHEY, SMNVEV (reference sequence). V lost 6 bases, J lost 7 bases, and 8 bases stayed unmatched. The CDR3 covers 15 residues. The CDR3 here is CASRELAGEHGELFF. CDR3 in DNA: TGTGCCAGCAGGGAGCTAGCGGGAGAGCACGGGGAGCTGTTTTTT.

The chain couples TRBV29-1 to TRBJ2-7; 9 bases are a match to TRBD2. Per germline, CDR1 SQVTM and CDR2 ANQGSEA. This CDR3 has 13 residues. Losses at the gene ends were 7 bases for V and 0 bases for J; bases not matched to a gene: 4. The CDR3 nucleotides are TGCAGCGCCGGTAGCGGGAGCTCCTACGAGCAGTACTTC. Amino acid sequence: CSAGSGSSYEQYF.

This chain links TRBV2 with TRBJ2-1; 7 nucleotides align to TRBD2. J was trimmed by 3 bases and V by 4 bases; bases with no gene match: 6. The CDR3 is made up of 15 amino acids. Germline CDR1 and CDR2: SNHLY and FYNNEI. The CDR3 loop is CASSVREGSYNEQFF. In DNA, the CDR3 is TGTGCCAGCAGTGTAAGGGAGGGCAGCTACAATGAGCAGTTCTTC.